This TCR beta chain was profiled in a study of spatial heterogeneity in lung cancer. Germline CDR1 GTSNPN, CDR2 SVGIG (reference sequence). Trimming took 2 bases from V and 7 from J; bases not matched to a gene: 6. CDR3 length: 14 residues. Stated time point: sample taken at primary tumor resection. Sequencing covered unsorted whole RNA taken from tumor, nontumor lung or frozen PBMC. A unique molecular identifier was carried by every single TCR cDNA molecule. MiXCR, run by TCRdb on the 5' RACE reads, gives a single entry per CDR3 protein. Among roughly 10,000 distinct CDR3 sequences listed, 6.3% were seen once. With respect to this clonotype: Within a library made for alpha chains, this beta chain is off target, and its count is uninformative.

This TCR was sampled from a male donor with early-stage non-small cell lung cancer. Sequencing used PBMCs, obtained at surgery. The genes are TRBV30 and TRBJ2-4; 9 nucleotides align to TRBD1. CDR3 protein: CAWSPGTGSNIQYF. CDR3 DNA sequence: TGTGCCTGGAGTCCCGGGACAGGGAGCAACATTCAGTACTTC.